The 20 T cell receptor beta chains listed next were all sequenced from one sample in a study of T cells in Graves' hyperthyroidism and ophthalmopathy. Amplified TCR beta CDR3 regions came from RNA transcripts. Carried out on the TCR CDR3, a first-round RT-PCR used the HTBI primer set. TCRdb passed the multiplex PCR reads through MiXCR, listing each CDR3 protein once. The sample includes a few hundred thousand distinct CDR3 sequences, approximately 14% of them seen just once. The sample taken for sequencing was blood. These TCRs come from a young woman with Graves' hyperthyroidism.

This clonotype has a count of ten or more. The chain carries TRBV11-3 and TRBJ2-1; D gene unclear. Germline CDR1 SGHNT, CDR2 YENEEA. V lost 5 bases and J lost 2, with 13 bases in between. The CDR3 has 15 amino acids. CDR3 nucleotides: TGTGCCAGCAGCCATAGAGTAGGGACCTACAATGAGCAGTTCTTC. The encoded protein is CASSHRVGTYNEQFF.

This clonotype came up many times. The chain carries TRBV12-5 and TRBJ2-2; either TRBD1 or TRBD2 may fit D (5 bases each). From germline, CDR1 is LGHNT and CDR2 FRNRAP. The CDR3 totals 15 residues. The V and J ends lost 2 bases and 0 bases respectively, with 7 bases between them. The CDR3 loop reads CASGLRGANTGELFF. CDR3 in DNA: TGTGCTAGTGGTTTGCGGGGCGCGAACACCGGGGAGCTGTTTTTT.

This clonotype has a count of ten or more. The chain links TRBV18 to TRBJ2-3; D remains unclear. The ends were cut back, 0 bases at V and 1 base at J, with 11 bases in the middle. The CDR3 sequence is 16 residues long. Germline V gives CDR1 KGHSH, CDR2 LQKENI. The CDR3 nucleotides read TGTGCCAGCTCACCACCGCTGTGGAGCGGCACAGATACGCAGTATTTT. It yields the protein CASSPPLWSGTDTQYF.

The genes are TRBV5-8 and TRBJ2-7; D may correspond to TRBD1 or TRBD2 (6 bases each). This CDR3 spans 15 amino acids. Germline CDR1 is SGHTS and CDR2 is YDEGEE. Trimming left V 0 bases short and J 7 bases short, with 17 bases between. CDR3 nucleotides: TGTGCCAGCAGCTTGGGCAGGGGAGGTGTCGATGAGCAGTACTTC. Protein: CASSLGRGGVDEQYF.

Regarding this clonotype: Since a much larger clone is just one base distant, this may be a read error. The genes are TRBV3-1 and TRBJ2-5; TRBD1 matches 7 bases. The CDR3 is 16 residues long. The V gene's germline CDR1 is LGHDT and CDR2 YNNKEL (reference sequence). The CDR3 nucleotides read TGTGACAGCAGCCACAGGGACAGAAATTACCAAGAGACCCAGTACTTC. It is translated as CDSSHRDRNYQETQYF.

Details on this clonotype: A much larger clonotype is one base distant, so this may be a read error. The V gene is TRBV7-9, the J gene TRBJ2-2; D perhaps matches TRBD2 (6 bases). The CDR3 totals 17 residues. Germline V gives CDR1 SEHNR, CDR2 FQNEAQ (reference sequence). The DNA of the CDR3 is TGTGCCGGCAGCCCCTCCCCACTAGCAGGGTGGACCGGGGAGCTGTTTTTT. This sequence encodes CAGSPSPLAGWTGELFF. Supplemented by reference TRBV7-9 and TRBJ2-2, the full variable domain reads DTGVSQNPRHKITKRGQNVTFRCDPISEHNRLYWYRQTLGQGPEFLTYFQNEAQLEKSRLLSDRFSAERPKGSFSTLEIQRTEQGDSAMYLCAGSPSPLAGWTGELFFGEGSRLTVL.

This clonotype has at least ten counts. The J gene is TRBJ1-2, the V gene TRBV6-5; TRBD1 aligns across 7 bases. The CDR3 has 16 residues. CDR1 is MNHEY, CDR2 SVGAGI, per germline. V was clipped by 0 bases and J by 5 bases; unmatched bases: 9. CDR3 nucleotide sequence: TGTGCCAGCAGTTACTCCCGGACAGGAGGGTCGTATGGCTACACCTTC. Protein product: CASSYSRTGGSYGYTF.

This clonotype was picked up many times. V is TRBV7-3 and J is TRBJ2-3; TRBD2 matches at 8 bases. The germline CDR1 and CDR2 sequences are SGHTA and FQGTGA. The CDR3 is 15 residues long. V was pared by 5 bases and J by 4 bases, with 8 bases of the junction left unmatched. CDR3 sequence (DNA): TGTGCCAGCAGCCCGGAGGGACTAGATTCAGATACGCAGTATTTT. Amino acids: CASSPEGLDSDTQYF. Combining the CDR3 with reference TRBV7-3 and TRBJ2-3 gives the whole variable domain GAGVSQTPSNKVTEKGKYVELRCDPISGHTALYWYRQSLGQGPEFLIYFQGTGAADDSGLPNDRFFAVRPEGSVSTLKIQRTERGDSAVYLCASSPEGLDSDTQYFGPGTRLTVL.

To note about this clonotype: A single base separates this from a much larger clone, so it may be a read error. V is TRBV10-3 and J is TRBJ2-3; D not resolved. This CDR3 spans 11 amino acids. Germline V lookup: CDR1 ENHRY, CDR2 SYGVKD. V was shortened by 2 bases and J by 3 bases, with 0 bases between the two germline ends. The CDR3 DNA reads TGTGCCATCAGTGAGACAGATACGCAGTATTTT. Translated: CAISETDTQYF.

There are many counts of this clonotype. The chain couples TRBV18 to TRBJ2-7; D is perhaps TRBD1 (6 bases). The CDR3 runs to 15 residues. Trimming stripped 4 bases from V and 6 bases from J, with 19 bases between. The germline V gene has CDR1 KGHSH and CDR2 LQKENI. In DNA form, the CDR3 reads TGTGCCAGCTCACATACGTCAGGGGACGGGATCGAGCAGTACTTC. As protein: CASSHTSGDGIEQYF.

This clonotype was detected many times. The CDR3 reads CASSLDATSYGYTF. The CDR3 nucleotides are TGTGCCAGCAGCTTAGACGCAACTAGCTATGGCTACACCTTC. The genes are TRBV7-9 and TRBJ1-2; no reliable D call. Trimming took 1 base from V and 4 from J, leaving 10 bases between them. The length of the CDR3 is 14 residues. Germline CDR1 SEHNR, CDR2 FQNEAQ (reference sequence). The whole variable domain, remainder taken from reference TRBV7-9 and TRBJ1-2, is DTGVSQNPRHKITKRGQNVTFRCDPISEHNRLYWYRQTLGQGPEFLTYFQNEAQLEKSRLLSDRFSAERPKGSFSTLEIQRTEQGDSAMYLCASSLDATSYGYTFGSGTRLTVV.

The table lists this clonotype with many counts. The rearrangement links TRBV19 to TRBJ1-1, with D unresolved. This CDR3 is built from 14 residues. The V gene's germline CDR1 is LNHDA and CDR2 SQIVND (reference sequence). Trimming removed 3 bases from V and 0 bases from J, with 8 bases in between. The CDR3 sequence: CASSMGVLNTEAFF. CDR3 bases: TGTGCCAGTAGTATGGGCGTCCTGAACACTGAAGCTTTCTTT.

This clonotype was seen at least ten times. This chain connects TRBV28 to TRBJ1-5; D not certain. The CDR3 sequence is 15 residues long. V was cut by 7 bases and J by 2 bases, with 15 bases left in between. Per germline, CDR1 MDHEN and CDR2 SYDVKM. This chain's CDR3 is CASTWTAGGNQPQHF. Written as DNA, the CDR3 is TGTGCCAGCACCTGGACCGCTGGGGGCAATCAGCCCCAGCATTTT.

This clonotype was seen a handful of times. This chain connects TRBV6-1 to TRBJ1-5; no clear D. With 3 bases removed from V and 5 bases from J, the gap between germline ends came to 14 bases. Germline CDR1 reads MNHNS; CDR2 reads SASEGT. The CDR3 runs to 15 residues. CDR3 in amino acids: CASSESGEGHQPQHF. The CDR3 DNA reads TGTGCCAGCAGTGAGTCTGGGGAGGGTCATCAGCCCCAGCATTTT.

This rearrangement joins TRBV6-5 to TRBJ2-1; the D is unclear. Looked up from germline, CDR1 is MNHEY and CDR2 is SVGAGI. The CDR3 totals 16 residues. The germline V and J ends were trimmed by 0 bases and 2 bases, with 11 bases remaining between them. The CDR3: CASSYSSGLAYNEQFF. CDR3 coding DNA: TGTGCCAGCAGTTACTCAAGTGGGCTCGCCTACAATGAGCAGTTCTTC.

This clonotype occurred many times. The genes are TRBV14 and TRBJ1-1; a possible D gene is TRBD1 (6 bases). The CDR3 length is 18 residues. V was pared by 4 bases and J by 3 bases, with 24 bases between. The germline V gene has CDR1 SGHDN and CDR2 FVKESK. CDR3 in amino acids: CASSPRGTGRVRDTEAFF. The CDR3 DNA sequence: TGTGCCAGCAGCCCGAGGGGCACAGGGAGGGTCCGAGACACTGAAGCTTTCTTT.

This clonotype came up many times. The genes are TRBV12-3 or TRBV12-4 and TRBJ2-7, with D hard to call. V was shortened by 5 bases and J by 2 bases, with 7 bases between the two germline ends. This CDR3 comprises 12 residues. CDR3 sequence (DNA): TGTGCCAGCAGTCAAACTCCCTACGAGCAGTACTTC. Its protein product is CASSQTPYEQYF.

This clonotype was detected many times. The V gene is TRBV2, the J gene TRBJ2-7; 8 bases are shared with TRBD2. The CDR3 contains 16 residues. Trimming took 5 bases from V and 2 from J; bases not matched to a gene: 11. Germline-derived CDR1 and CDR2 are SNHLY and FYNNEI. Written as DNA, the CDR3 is TGTGCCAGCAGTCCTTCGACGCTAGCGGGTACCTACGAGCAGTACTTC. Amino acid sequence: CASSPSTLAGTYEQYF. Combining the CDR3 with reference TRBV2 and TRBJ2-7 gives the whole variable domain EPEVTQTPSHQVTQMGQEVILRCVPISNHLYFYWYRQILGQKVEFLVSFYNNEISEKSEIFDDQFSVERPDGSNFTLKIRSTKLEDSAMYFCASSPSTLAGTYEQYFGPGTRLTVT.

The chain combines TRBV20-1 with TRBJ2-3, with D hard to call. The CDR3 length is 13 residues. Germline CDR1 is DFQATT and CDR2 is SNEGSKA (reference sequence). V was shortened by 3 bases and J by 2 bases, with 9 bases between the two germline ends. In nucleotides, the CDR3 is TGCAGTGCTAGTAAGCCCACCACAGATACGCAGTATTTT. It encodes CSASKPTTDTQYF.

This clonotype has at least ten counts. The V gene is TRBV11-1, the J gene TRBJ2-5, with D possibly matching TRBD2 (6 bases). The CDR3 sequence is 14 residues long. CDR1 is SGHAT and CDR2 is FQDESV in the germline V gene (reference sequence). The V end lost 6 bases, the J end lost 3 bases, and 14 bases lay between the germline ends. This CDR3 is CASSSGLSKETQYF. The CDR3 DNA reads TGTGCCAGCAGTTCGGGACTGTCAAAAGAGACCCAGTACTTC.